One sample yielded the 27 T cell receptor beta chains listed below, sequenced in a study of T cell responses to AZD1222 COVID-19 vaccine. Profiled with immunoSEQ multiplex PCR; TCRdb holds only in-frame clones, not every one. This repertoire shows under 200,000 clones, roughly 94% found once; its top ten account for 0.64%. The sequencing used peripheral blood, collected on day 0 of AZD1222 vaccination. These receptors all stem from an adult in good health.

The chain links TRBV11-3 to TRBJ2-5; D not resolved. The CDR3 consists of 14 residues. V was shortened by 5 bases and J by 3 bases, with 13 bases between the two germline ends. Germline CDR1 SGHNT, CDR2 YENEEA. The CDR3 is CASSELRVEETQYF. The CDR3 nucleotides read TGTGCCAGCAGCGAACTAAGGGTGGAAGAGACCCAGTACTTC.

The CDR3 spells CASSLDPRRRALNTEAFF. CDR3 nucleotide sequence: TGTGCCAGCAGTTTAGACCCACGGAGGAGGGCCCTTAACACTGAAGCTTTCTTT. This chain uses TRBV28 with TRBJ1-1; no definite D call. The V gene's germline CDR1 is MDHEN and CDR2 SYDVKM. The V end lost 2 bases, the J end lost 2 bases, and 21 bases lay between the germline ends. The CDR3 has 18 amino acids.

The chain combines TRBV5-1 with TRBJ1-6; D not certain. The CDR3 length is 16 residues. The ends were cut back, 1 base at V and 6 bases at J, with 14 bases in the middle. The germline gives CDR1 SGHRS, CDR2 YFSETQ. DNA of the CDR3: TGCGCCAGCAGCTTGACTCCTGGACTGAGTAATTCACCCCTCCACTTT. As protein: CASSLTPGLSNSPLHF.

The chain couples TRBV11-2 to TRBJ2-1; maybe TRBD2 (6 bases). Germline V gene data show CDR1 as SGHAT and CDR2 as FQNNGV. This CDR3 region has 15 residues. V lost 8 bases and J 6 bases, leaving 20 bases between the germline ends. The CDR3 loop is CASSFSVGGSNEQFF. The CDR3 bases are TGTGCCAGCTCCTTCTCGGTGGGAGGATCCAATGAGCAGTTCTTC.

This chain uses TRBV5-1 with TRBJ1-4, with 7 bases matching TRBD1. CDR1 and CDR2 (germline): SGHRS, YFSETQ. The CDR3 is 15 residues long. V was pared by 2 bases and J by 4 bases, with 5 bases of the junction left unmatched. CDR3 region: CASSLGGTDNEKLFF. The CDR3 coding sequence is TGCGCCAGCAGCTTAGGCGGGACAGATAATGAAAAACTGTTTTTT. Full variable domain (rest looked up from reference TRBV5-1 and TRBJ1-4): KAGVTQTPRYLIKTRGQQVTLSCSPISGHRSVSWYQQTPGQGLQFLFEYFSETQRNKGNFPGRFSGRQFSNSRSEMNVSTLELGDSALYLCASSLGGTDNEKLFFGSGTQLSVL.

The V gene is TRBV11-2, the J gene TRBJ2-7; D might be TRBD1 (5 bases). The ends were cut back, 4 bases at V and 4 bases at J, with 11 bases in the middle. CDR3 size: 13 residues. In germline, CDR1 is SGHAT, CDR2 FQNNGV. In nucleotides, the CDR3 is TGTGCCAGCAGCTCCGACAGAGTATACGAGCAGTACTTC. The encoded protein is CASSSDRVYEQYF.

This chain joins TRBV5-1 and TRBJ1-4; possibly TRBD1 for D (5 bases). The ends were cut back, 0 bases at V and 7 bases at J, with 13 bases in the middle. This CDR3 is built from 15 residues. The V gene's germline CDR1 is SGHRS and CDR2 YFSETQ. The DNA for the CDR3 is TGCGCCAGCAGCTTGGGCGCACTAGGGGCTGAAAAACTGTTTTTT. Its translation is CASSLGALGAEKLFF.

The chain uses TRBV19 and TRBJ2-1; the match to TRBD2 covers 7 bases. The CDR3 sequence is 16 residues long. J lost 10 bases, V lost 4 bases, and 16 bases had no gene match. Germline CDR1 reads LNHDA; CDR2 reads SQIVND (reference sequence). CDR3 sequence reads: CASSTISGIKLTEQFF. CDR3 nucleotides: TGTGCCAGTAGTACAATCAGCGGGATTAAACTTACGGAGCAGTTCTTC.

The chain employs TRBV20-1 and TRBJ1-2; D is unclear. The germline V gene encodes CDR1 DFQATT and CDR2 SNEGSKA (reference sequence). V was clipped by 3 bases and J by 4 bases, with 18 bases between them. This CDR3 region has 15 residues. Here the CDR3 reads CSASSGQSEVYGYTF. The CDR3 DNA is TGCAGTGCTAGTAGCGGTCAGAGCGAGGTCTATGGCTACACCTTC.

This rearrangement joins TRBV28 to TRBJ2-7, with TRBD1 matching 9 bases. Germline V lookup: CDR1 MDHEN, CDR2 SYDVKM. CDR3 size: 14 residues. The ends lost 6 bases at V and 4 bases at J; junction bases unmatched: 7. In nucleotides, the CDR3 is TGTGCCAGCAGCCAGTTGGGACAGGGATACGAGCAGTACTTC. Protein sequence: CASSQLGQGYEQYF.

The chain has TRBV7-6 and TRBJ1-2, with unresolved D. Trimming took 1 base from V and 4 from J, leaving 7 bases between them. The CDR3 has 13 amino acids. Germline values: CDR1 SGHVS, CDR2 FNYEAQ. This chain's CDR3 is CASSLGQSYGYTF. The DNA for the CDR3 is TGTGCCAGCAGCTTAGGGCAGAGCTATGGCTACACCTTC.

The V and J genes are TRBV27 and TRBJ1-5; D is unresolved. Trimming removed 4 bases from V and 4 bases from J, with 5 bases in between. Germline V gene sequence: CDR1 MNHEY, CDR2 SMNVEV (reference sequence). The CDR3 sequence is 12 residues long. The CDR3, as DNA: TGTGCCAGCAGTTCTGGGAATCAGCCCCAGCATTTT. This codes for CASSSGNQPQHF.

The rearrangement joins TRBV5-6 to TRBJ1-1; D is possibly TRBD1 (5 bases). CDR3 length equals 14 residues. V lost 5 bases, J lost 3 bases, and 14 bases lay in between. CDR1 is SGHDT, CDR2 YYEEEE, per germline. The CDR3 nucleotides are TGTGCCAGCAGTTCAAATAGGGGATACACTGAAGCTTTCTTT. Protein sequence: CASSSNRGYTEAFF.

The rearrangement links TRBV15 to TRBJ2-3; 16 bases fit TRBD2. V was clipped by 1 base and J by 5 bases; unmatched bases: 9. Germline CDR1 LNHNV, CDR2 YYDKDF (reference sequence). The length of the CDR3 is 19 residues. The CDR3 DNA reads TGTGCCACCAGCAGAGCGTTACCCGGGACTAGCGGGAGGGGAGATACGCAGTATTTT. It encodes CATSRALPGTSGRGDTQYF.

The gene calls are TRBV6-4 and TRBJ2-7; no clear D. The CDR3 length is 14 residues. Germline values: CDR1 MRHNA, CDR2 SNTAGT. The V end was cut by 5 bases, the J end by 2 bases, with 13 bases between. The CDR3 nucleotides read TGTGCCAGCAGTCCCGGAAAGGGTGCCTACGAGCAGTACTTC. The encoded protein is CASSPGKGAYEQYF.

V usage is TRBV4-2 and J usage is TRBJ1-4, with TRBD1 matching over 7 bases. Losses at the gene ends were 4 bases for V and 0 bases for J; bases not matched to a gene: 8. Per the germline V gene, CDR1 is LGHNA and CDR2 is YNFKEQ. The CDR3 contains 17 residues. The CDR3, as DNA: TGTGCCAGCAGCCCGAGCAGGGGGGAGGCAACTAATGAAAAACTGTTTTTT. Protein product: CASSPSRGEATNEKLFF.

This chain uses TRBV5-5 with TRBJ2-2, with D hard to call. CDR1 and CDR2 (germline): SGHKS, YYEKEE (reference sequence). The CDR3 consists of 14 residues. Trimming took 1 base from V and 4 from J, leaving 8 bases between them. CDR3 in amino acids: CASSLSRATGELFF. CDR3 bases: TGTGCCAGCAGCTTGTCCAGAGCCACCGGGGAGCTGTTTTTT. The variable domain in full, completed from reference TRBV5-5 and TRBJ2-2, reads DAGVTQSPTHLIKTRGQQVTLRCSPISGHKSVSWYQQVLGQGPQFIFQYYEKEERGRGNFPDRFSARQFPNYSSELNVNALLLGDSALYLCASSLSRATGELFFGEGSRLTVL.

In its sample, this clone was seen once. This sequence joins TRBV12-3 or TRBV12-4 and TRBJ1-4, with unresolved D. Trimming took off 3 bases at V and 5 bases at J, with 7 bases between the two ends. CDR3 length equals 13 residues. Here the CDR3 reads CASSFGINEKLFF. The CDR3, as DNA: TGTGCCAGCAGTTTCGGAATCAATGAAAAACTGTTTTTT.

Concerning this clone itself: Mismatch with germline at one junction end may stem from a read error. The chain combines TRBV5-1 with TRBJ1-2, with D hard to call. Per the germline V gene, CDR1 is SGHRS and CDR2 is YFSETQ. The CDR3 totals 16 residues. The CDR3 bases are TGCGCCAGCAGGTTGGCGCATACAAAGGGCGACTATGGCTACACCTTC. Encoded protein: CASRLAHTKGDYGYTF.

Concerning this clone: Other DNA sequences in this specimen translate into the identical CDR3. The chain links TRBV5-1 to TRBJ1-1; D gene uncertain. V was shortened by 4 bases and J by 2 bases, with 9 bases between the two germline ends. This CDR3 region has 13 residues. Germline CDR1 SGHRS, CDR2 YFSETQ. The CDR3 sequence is CASSLSRNTEAFF. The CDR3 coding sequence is TGCGCCAGCAGCCTCAGTCGAAACACTGAAGCTTTCTTT.

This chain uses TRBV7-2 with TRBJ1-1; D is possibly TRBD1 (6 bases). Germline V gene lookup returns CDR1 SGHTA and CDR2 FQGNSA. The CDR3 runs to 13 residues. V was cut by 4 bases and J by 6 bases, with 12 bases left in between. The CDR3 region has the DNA TGTGCCAGCAGCTCAAACAGGGCCGCTGAAGCTTTCTTT. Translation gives CASSSNRAAEAFF.

The CDR3 nucleotides are TGTGCCAGTAGAAAACCCGGGACAGACGTTGAAAAACTGTTTTTT. It codes for CASRKPGTDVEKLFF. The chain uses TRBV19 and TRBJ1-4; the match to TRBD1 covers 7 bases. The junction had 11 bases not matched to a gene; V was cut back by 6 bases and J by 7 bases. Germline-derived CDR1 and CDR2 are LNHDA and SQIVND (reference sequence). CDR3 size: 15 residues.

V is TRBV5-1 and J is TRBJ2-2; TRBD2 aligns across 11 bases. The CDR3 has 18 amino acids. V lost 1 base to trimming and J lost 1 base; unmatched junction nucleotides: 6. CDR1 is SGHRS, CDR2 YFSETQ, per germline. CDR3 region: CASSLLTLAGGNTGELFF. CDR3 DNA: TGCGCCAGCAGCTTGCTTACTCTAGCGGGAGGGAACACCGGGGAGCTGTTTTTT.

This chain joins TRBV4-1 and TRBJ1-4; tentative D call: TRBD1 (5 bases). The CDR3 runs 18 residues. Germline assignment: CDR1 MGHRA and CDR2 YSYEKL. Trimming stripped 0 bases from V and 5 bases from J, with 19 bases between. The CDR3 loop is CASSQEGGSSRGNEKLFF. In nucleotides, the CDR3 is TGCGCCAGCAGCCAAGAAGGAGGGTCCAGTAGGGGAAATGAAAAACTGTTTTTT.

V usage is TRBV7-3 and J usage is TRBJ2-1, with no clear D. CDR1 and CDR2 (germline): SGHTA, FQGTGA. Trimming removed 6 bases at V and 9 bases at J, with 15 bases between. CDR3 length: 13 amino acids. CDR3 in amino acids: CASRLTRHTEQFF. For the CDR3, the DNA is TGTGCCAGCAGGCTCACGCGCCACACTGAGCAGTTCTTC.

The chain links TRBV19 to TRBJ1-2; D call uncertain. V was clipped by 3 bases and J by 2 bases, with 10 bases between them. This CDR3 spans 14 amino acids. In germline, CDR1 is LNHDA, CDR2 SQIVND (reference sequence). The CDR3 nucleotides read TGTGCCAGTAGTATGTCCAGAACCAACTATGGCTACACCTTC. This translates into CASSMSRTNYGYTF.

The CDR3 sequence is CASASRGQGMDTIYF. The CDR3 DNA sequence: TGTGCTAGTGCCTCTCGGGGACAGGGGATGGACACCATATATTTT. This chain connects TRBV12-5 to TRBJ1-3; 10 bases fit TRBD1. The J segment lost 8 bases and the V segment lost 7 bases, leaving 11 bases of the junction unmatched. The CDR3 extends over 15 amino acids. CDR1 is LGHNT, CDR2 FRNRAP, per germline.